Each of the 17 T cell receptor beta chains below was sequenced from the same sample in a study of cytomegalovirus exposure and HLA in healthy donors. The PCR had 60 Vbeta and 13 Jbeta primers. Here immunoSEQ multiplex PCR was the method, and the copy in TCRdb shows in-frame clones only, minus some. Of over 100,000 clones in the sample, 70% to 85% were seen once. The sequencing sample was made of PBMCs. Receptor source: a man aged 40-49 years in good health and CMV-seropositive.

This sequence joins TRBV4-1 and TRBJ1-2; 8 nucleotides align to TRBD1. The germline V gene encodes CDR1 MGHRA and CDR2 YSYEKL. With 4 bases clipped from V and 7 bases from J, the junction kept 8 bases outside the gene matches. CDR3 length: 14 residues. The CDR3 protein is CASSLPRTGLGYTF. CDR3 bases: TGCGCCAGCAGCCTACCAAGGACAGGGCTTGGCTACACCTTC.

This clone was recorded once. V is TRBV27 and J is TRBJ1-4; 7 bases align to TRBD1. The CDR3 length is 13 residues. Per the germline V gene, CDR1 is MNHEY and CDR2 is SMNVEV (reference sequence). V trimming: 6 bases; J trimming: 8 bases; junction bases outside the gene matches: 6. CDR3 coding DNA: TGTGCCAGCAGCGACAGGGTTTACGAAAAACTGTTTTTT. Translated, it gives CASSDRVYEKLFF.

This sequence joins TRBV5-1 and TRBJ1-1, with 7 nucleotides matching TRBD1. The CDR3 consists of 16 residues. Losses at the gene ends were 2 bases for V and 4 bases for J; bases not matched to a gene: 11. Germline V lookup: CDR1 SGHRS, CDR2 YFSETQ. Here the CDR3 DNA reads TGCGCCAGCAGCTTAATCTTAGGGGGCGCGGGCACTGAAGCTTTCTTT. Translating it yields CASSLILGGAGTEAFF.

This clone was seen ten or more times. This CDR3 reads CASSMGGSSSYEQYF. The CDR3 DNA is TGTGCCAGTAGTATGGGTGGTAGCAGCTCCTACGAGCAGTACTTC. This chain connects TRBV19 to TRBJ2-7; unclear D gene. The length of the CDR3 is 15 residues. V gave up 3 bases and J gave up 0 bases, with 12 bases separating them. CDR1 is LNHDA, CDR2 SQIVND, per germline (reference sequence).

The CDR3 spells CASSFPYKTGTIGNQPQHF. CDR3 nucleotides: TGTGCCAGCAGTTTCCCATATAAGACGGGGACTATAGGCAATCAGCCCCAGCATTTT. The chain joins TRBV28 to TRBJ1-5; a possible D gene is TRBD1 (5 bases). The CDR3 contains 19 residues. The V gene lost 3 bases and the J gene lost 2 bases, with 23 bases spanning the gap. The germline gives CDR1 MDHEN, CDR2 SYDVKM.

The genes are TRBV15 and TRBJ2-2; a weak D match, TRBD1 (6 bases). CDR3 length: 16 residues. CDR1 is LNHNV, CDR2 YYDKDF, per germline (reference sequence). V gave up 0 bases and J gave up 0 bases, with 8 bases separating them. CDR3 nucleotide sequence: TGTGCCACCAGCAGAGACGGGACACCGAACACCGGGGAGCTGTTTTTT. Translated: CATSRDGTPNTGELFF. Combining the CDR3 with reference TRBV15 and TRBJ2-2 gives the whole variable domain DAMVIQNPRYQVTQFGKPVTLSCSQTLNHNVMYWYQQKSSQAPKLLFHYYDKDFNNEADTPDNFQSRRPNTSFCFLDIRSPGLGDTAMYLCATSRDGTPNTGELFFGEGSRLTVL.

For the CDR3, the DNA is TGTGCCAGCAGTTTATGGAGCGGCTATGGCTACACCTTC. This gives the protein CASSLWSGYGYTF. The gene calls are TRBV28 and TRBJ1-2, with D unresolved. This CDR3 spans 13 amino acids. The V gene's germline CDR1 is MDHEN and CDR2 SYDVKM. V was clipped by 0 bases and J by 4 bases, with 6 bases between them.

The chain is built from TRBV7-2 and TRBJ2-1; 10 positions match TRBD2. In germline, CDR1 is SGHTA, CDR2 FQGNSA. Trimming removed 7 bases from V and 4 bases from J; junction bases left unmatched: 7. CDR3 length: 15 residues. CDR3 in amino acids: CASIQRGGRYNEQFF. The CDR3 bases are TGTGCCAGCATACAGCGGGGGGGAAGATACAATGAGCAGTTCTTC.

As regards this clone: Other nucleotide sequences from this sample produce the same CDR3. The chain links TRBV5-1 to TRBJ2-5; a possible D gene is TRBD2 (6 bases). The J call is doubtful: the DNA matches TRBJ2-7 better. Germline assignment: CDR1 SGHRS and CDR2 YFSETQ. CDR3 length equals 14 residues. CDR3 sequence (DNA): TGCGCCAGCAGCTTGGGCACAGGAGGGTACGAGCAGTACTTC. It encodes CASSLGTGGYEQYF.

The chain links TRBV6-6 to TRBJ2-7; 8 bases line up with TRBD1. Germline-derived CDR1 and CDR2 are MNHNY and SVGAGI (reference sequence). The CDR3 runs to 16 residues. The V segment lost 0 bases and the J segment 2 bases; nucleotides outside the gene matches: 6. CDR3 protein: CASSYSEGQDAYEQYF. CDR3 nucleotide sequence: TGTGCCAGCAGTTACTCGGAGGGACAGGACGCCTACGAGCAGTACTTC.

CDR3 bases: TGTGCCAGCAGTTATGACACCTCCTACAATGAGCAGTTCTTC. This encodes CASSYDTSYNEQFF. The rearrangement uses TRBV6-6 and TRBJ2-1; no clear D. The CDR3 is 14 amino acids. Germline V gene sequence: CDR1 MNHNY, CDR2 SVGAGI (reference sequence). V shed 3 bases and J shed 0 bases, with 6 bases lying between them.

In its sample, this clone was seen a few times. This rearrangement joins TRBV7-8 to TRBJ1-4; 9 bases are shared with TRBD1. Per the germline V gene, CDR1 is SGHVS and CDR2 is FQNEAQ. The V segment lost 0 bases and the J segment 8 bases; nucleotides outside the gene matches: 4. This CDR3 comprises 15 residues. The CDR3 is CASSLAQGAREKLFF. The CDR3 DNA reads TGTGCCAGCAGCTTAGCACAGGGGGCTCGAGAAAAACTGTTTTTT.

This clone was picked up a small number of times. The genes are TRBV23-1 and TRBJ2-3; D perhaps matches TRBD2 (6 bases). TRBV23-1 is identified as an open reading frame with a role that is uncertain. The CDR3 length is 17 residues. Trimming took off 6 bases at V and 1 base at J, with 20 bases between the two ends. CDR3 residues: CASSQPYGPSGTDTQYF. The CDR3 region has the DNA TGCGCCAGCAGCCAACCCTACGGGCCTAGCGGCACAGATACGCAGTATTTT.

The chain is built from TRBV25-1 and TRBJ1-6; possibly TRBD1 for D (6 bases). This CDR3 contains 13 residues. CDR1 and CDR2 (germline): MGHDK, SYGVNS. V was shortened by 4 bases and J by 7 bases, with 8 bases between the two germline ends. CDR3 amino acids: CASSGQVNSPLHF. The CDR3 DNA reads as TGTGCCAGCAGTGGACAGGTGAATTCACCCCTCCACTTT.

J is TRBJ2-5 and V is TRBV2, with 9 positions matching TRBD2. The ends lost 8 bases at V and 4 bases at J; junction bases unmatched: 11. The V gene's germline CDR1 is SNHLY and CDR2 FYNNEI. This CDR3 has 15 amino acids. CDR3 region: CASGVNGLATETQYF. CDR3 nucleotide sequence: TGTGCCAGCGGGGTTAACGGACTAGCGACAGAGACCCAGTACTTC.

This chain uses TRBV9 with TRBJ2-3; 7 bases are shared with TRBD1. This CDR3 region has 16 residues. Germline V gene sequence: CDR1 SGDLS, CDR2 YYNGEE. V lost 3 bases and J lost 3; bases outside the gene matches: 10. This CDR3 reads CASSASLTGSTDTQYF. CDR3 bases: TGTGCCAGCAGCGCCTCCCTGACAGGGTCTACAGATACGCAGTATTTT. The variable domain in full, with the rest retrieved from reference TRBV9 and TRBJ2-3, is DSGVTQTPKHLITATGQRVTLRCSPRSGDLSVYWYQQSLDQGLQFLIQYYNGEERAKGNILERFSAQQFPDLHSELNLSSLELGDSALYFCASSASLTGSTDTQYFGPGTRLTVL.

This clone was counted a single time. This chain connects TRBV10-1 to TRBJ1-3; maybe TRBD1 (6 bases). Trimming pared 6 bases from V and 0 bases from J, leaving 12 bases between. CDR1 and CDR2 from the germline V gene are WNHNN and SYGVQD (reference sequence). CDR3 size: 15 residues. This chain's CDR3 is CASSNPTGSGNTIYF. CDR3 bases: TGCGCCAGCAGCAACCCGACAGGCTCTGGAAACACCATATATTTT.